These 32 T cell receptor beta chains were sequenced from one sample in a study of blood T cell repertoires in COVID-19. Measured with immunoSEQ multiplex PCR; TCRdb has only the in-frame clones, and not every one. The sample yields around 93,000 clones, approximately 82% seen once. The sample consisted of peripheral blood. These receptors were collected from a man aged 55 to 70 with acute or convalescent COVID-19.

The CDR3 DNA is TGTGCCATCAGGGGGACTAGCGCGATCTCCTACAATGAGCAGTTCTTC. This translates into CAIRGTSAISYNEQFF. V gene TRBV10-3 combines with J gene TRBJ2-1; 10 bases line up with TRBD2. The CDR3 is 16 amino acids. Germline V gene sequence: CDR1 ENHRY, CDR2 SYGVKD. The V and J ends lost 6 bases and 0 bases, in that order; junction bases with no gene match: 5.

The chain recombines TRBV4-1 with TRBJ2-5; 11 nucleotides align to TRBD2. CDR1 and CDR2 from the germline V gene are MGHRA and YSYEKL. The CDR3 has 16 residues. Trimming removed 2 bases from V and 4 bases from J; junction bases left unmatched: 6. In nucleotides, the CDR3 is TGCGCCAGCAGCCAACTAGCGGGAGGCCTTGGAGAGACCCAGTACTTC. Its translation: CASSQLAGGLGETQYF.

The chain is built from TRBV19 and TRBJ1-1; the D is unclear. Trimming left V 6 bases short and J 0 bases short, with 8 bases between. Looked up from germline, CDR1 is LNHDA and CDR2 is SQIVND (reference sequence). The CDR3 runs to 13 residues. CDR3 DNA sequence: TGTGCCAGTAGGGCCAACATGAACACTGAAGCTTTCTTT. Its translation: CASRANMNTEAFF.

This sequence joins TRBV6-5 and TRBJ2-2, with D uncertain. CDR1 is MNHEY, CDR2 SVGAGI, per germline. This CDR3 has 13 residues. Trimming stripped 5 bases from V and 0 bases from J, with 4 bases between. CDR3 loop: CASSSTNTGELFF. The CDR3 DNA sequence: TGTGCCAGCAGTAGCACGAACACCGGGGAGCTGTTTTTT.

The chain combines TRBV11-3 with TRBJ2-1, with 7 positions matching TRBD2. The junction had 4 bases not matched to a gene; V was cut back by 2 bases and J by 0 bases. Germline CDR1 SGHNT, CDR2 YENEEA. The CDR3 consists of 16 residues. The CDR3 is CASSLRLAASYNEQFF. The CDR3 nucleotides read TGTGCCAGCAGCTTACGTCTAGCGGCCTCCTACAATGAGCAGTTCTTC. Full variable domain (missing parts from reference TRBV11-3 and TRBJ2-1): EAGVVQSPRYKIIEKKQPVAFWCNPISGHNTLYWYLQNLGQGPELLIRYENEEAVDDSQLPKDRFSAERLKGVDSTLKIQPAELGDSAVYLCASSLRLAASYNEQFFGPGTRLTVL.

Only one count was recorded for this clone. The chain employs TRBV7-9 and TRBJ2-7; 8 nucleotides agree with TRBD1. Looked up from germline, CDR1 is SEHNR and CDR2 is FQNEAQ (reference sequence). The V gene end was trimmed by 1 base and the J gene end by 4 bases; junction bases not matched to a gene: 9. The CDR3 extends over 16 amino acids. This chain's CDR3 is CASSLGDSQGAYEQYF. Here the CDR3 DNA reads TGTGCCAGCAGCTTAGGAGATAGCCAGGGGGCTTACGAGCAGTACTTC.

This chain connects TRBV30 to TRBJ2-3; 10 nucleotides line up with TRBD2. Germline CDR1 and CDR2: GTSNPN and SVGIG (reference sequence). Trimming at V came to 2 bases and at J to 7 bases, leaving 3 bases not matched to a gene. The CDR3 totals 13 residues. CDR3 sequence: CAWSLAGVYTQYF. Written as DNA, the CDR3 is TGTGCCTGGAGTCTAGCGGGAGTGTATACGCAGTATTTT. Combining the CDR3 with reference TRBV30 and TRBJ2-3 gives the whole variable domain SQTIHQWPATLVQPVGSPLSLECTVEGTSNPNLYWYRQAAGRGLQLLFYSVGIGQISSEVPQNLSASRPQDRQFILSSKKLLLSDSGFYLCAWSLAGVYTQYFGPGTRLTVL.

This rearrangement joins TRBV19 to TRBJ2-5; 9 bases fit TRBD2. The CDR3 contains 14 residues. Trimming took 7 bases from V and 3 from J; bases not matched to a gene: 6. From germline, CDR1 is LNHDA and CDR2 SQIVND (reference sequence). The CDR3 spells CASTNSGRKETQYF. In DNA form, the CDR3 reads TGTGCCAGTACAAACAGCGGGAGGAAAGAGACCCAGTACTTC.

The chain links TRBV6-5 to TRBJ2-7, with TRBD1 matching over 7 bases. Trimming at V came to 7 bases and at J to 6 bases, leaving 9 bases not matched to a gene. Per the germline V gene, CDR1 is MNHEY and CDR2 is SVGAGI. The CDR3 length is 13 residues. The CDR3: CASTPDRYREQYV. The CDR3 DNA is TGTGCCAGCACCCCGGACAGGTATCGCGAGCAGTACGTC.

The chain has TRBV30 and TRBJ1-2; 7 bases map to TRBD1. Looked up from germline, CDR1 is GTSNPN and CDR2 is SVGIG (reference sequence). Trimming cost V 3 bases and J 8 bases; bases outside gene matches: 6. The length of the CDR3 is 12 residues. In nucleotides, the CDR3 is TGTGCCTGGAGAGGGACAGTACTCGGCTACACCTTC. Translated, it gives CAWRGTVLGYTF.

The rearrangement joins TRBV19 to TRBJ2-1; D call uncertain. The ends were cut back, 9 bases at V and 1 base at J, with 10 bases in the middle. The CDR3 spans 13 residues. Per germline, CDR1 LNHDA and CDR2 SQIVND (reference sequence). CDR3: CASHSWSYNEQFF. Written as DNA, the CDR3 is TGTGCCAGCCACTCATGGTCCTACAATGAGCAGTTCTTC.

In this sample, this clone turned up a few times. The rearrangement joins TRBV6-2 or TRBV6-3 to TRBJ1-2, with TRBD1 as a possible D gene (5 bases). This CDR3 spans 13 amino acids. Per the germline V gene, CDR1 is MNHEY and CDR2 is SVGEGT. V gave up 4 bases and J gave up 4 bases, with 10 bases separating them. In DNA, the CDR3 is TGTGCCAGCAGTTCCCCGGGGGGCTATGGCTACACCTTC. It codes for CASSSPGGYGYTF.

The chain joins TRBV6-5 to TRBJ1-5, with a tentative D call TRBD1 (5 bases). Trimming removed 6 bases from V and 4 bases from J, with 10 bases in between. CDR3 length: 13 residues. CDR1 is MNHEY and CDR2 is SVGAGI in the germline V gene. CDR3 residues: CASRGPLNQPQHF. DNA for the CDR3: TGTGCCAGCAGGGGGCCCTTAAATCAGCCCCAGCATTTT.

The chain recombines TRBV5-1 with TRBJ1-6; D is ambiguous. Looked up from germline, CDR1 is SGHRS and CDR2 is YFSETQ. Trimming removed 5 bases at V and 8 bases at J, with 11 bases between. The CDR3 consists of 13 residues. Here the CDR3 reads CASRTTGDSPLHF. CDR3 DNA: TGCGCCAGCAGGACCACGGGAGATTCACCCCTCCACTTT.

The chain links TRBV7-9 to TRBJ1-5, with 9 bases aligning to TRBD1. The V and J ends lost 7 bases and 3 bases, in that order; junction bases with no gene match: 7. The germline CDR1 and CDR2 sequences are SEHNR and FQNEAQ (reference sequence). The CDR3 loop spans 15 amino acids. Written as DNA, the CDR3 is TGTGCCAGCACCATAGGGGACAGGGTCAATCAGCCCCAGCATTTT. As protein: CASTIGDRVNQPQHF.

The chain combines TRBV6-5 with TRBJ1-3, with 8 bases lining up with TRBD1. The V and J ends lost 6 bases and 3 bases, in that order; junction bases with no gene match: 7. The CDR3 runs 15 residues. Germline V CDR1 and CDR2: MNHEY, SVGAGI. The CDR3: CASRRQGSIGNTIYF. Written as DNA, the CDR3 is TGTGCCAGCAGAAGACAGGGGTCAATTGGAAACACCATATATTTT.

The chain couples TRBV7-9 to TRBJ2-1; TRBD1 matches at 9 bases. This CDR3 is built from 17 residues. Germline-derived CDR1 and CDR2 are SEHNR and FQNEAQ (reference sequence). With 5 bases clipped from V and 5 bases from J, the junction kept 13 bases outside the gene matches. The CDR3: CASSPRGGDRVHNEQFF. Written as DNA, the CDR3 is TGTGCCAGCAGCCCGAGGGGCGGGGACAGGGTCCACAATGAGCAGTTCTTC.

The J gene is TRBJ1-2, the V gene TRBV21-1; no check of the table's D call, TRBD1, against the DNA was made. TRBV21-1 is labeled a pseudogene. The CDR3 runs 11 residues. CDR3 nucleotides: TGTGCCAGCAGCGCCACAAATGGCTACACCTTC. Translating it yields CASSATNGYTF.

The rearrangement joins TRBV5-8 to TRBJ1-6; D is undetermined. V dropped 0 bases and J dropped 9 bases, with 19 bases sitting between them. The CDR3 totals 17 residues. Germline V lookup: CDR1 SGHTS, CDR2 YDEGEE. CDR3 amino acids: CASSLAMAPGMGSPLHF. The DNA for the CDR3 is TGTGCCAGCAGCTTGGCAATGGCACCGGGGATGGGTTCACCCCTCCACTTT.

The chain is built from TRBV7-8 and TRBJ1-2, with D hard to call. The ends were cut back, 5 bases at V and 3 bases at J, with 13 bases in the middle. The CDR3 is made up of 14 amino acids. Germline V gene data show CDR1 as SGHVS and CDR2 as FQNEAQ. The CDR3 loop is CASSGAGVYYGYTF. CDR3 DNA: TGTGCCAGCAGCGGCGCCGGGGTTTACTATGGCTACACCTTC.

The rearrangement links TRBV6-2 or TRBV6-3 to TRBJ2-1; TRBD1 is a possible D gene (6 bases). The CDR3 runs to 15 residues. V was cut by 4 bases and J by 8 bases, with 18 bases left in between. Germline CDR1 reads MNHEY; CDR2 reads SVGEGT. The CDR3 nucleotides read TGTGCCAGCAGTTTTTGGGGACAAGAATCGGATGAGCAGTTCTTC. Amino acid sequence: CASSFWGQESDEQFF.

DNA of the CDR3: TGTGCCAGCAGCGACAAGCAGGGGCAATTCACAGATACGCAGTATTTT. It codes for CASSDKQGQFTDTQYF. V and J are TRBV9 and TRBJ2-3; D is possibly TRBD1 (6 bases). Germline V gene lookup returns CDR1 SGDLS and CDR2 YYNGEE. CDR3 length equals 16 residues. Trimming left V 3 bases short and J 2 bases short, with 16 bases between.

This clone came up a few times. The genes are TRBV6-2 or TRBV6-3 and TRBJ2-7; 8 nucleotides align to TRBD2. The CDR3 is 15 residues long. Per germline, CDR1 MNHEY and CDR2 SVGEGT. CDR3 sequence: CASSDSNSGSYEQYV. The CDR3 nucleotides read TGTGCCAGCAGTGACTCAAACAGCGGGAGCTACGAGCAGTACGTC.

The chain combines TRBV9 with TRBJ1-1; 7 nucleotides agree with TRBD1. The germline CDR1 and CDR2 sequences are SGDLS and YYNGEE. CDR3 length equals 15 residues. Trimming at V came to 4 bases and at J to 2 bases, leaving 8 bases not matched to a gene. This chain's CDR3 is CASSPTGTVNTEAFF. The CDR3 nucleotides read TGTGCCAGCAGCCCGACCGGGACAGTAAACACTGAAGCTTTCTTT.

The rearrangement links TRBV6-2 or TRBV6-3 to TRBJ1-6, with D maybe TRBD1 (6 bases). CDR3 length: 15 amino acids. Trimming took off 6 bases at V and 10 bases at J, with 19 bases between the two ends. Germline CDR1 and CDR2: MNHEY and SVGEGT. This chain's CDR3 is CASSDTQGTLSPLHF. CDR3 nucleotide sequence: TGTGCCAGCAGCGATACCCAGGGGACGTTATCACCCCTCCACTTT.

The chain carries TRBV12-3 or TRBV12-4 and TRBJ1-1; 7 nucleotides match TRBD1. This CDR3 has 13 amino acids. The V gene end was trimmed by 2 bases and the J gene end by 7 bases; junction bases not matched to a gene: 4. The DNA for the CDR3 is TGTGCCAGCAGTTTATTACAGGGGAGTGAAGCTTTCTTT. The encoded protein is CASSLLQGSEAFF.

The chain uses TRBV19 and TRBJ2-5; D might be TRBD2 (6 bases). The germline V gene encodes CDR1 LNHDA and CDR2 SQIVND (reference sequence). V was cut by 5 bases and J by 2 bases, with 12 bases left in between. The CDR3 is made up of 14 amino acids. CDR3 residues: CASSPTGVQETQYF. DNA for the CDR3: TGTGCCAGTAGTCCCACGGGGGTTCAAGAGACCCAGTACTTC.

The chain links TRBV27 to TRBJ1-2, with 8 bases matching TRBD1. Losses at the gene ends were 5 bases for V and 3 bases for J; bases not matched to a gene: 8. From germline, CDR1 is MNHEY and CDR2 SMNVEV (reference sequence). This CDR3 spans 15 amino acids. The DNA for the CDR3 is TGTGCCAGCAGTCCAGACAGGGGTCGTTACTATGGCTACACCTTC. The encoded protein is CASSPDRGRYYGYTF.

In this sample, this clone turned up once. This chain links TRBV7-2 with TRBJ1-3; 9 nucleotides line up with TRBD1. V lost 4 bases to trimming and J lost 7 bases; unmatched junction nucleotides: 2. The CDR3 has 13 residues. Germline V gene data show CDR1 as SGHTA and CDR2 as FQGNSA. CDR3 in amino acids: CASSYDRGNTIYF. CDR3 nucleotide sequence: TGTGCCAGCAGCTATGACAGGGGGAACACCATATATTTT.

This clone was observed a few times. This chain uses TRBV10-3 with TRBJ2-3; TRBD2 aligns across 11 bases. This CDR3 region has 16 residues. The germline CDR1 and CDR2 sequences are ENHRY and SYGVKD. The ends lost 7 bases at V and 5 bases at J; junction bases unmatched: 11. As DNA, the CDR3 is TGTGCCATCACCGAAAACGATAGCGGGAGGGGAGATACGCAGTATTTT. Its translation: CAITENDSGRGDTQYF.

This clone showed up just once. V gene TRBV19 combines with J gene TRBJ2-3; 10 nucleotides line up with TRBD1. This CDR3 contains 16 residues. The germline V gene encodes CDR1 LNHDA and CDR2 SQIVND (reference sequence). V dropped 8 bases and J dropped 4; count of bases not matched to a gene: 12. This CDR3 is CASSLPTGTGADTQYF. CDR3 bases: TGTGCCAGTTCCCTACCAACCGGGACAGGGGCAGATACGCAGTATTTT. The complete variable domain, with remaining parts taken from reference TRBV19 and TRBJ2-3, reads DGGITQSPKYLFRKEGQNVTLSCEQNLNHDAMYWYRQDPGQGLRLIYYSQIVNDFQKGDIAEGYSVSREKKESFPLTVTSAQKNPTAFYLCASSLPTGTGADTQYFGPGTRLTVL.

V and J are TRBV30 and TRBJ2-3, with D tentatively TRBD2 (5 bases). V lost 5 bases and J 3 bases, leaving 12 bases between the germline ends. Germline V gene data show CDR1 as GTSNPN and CDR2 as SVGIG (reference sequence). The CDR3 extends over 13 amino acids. The CDR3 loop is CAWSGSGTDTQYF. Here the CDR3 DNA reads TGTGCCTGGTCGGGGAGCGGTACAGATACGCAGTATTTT.